Sequencing of this T cell receptor (beta chain) was carried out in a study of vaccination and CD4 T cells after COVID-19 (dated by TCRdb to between 2022 and 2023). A note on the overall study: SARS-CoV-2 positivity had been established in the convalescent patients by nasal swab PCR, and mild disease was recorded in nine or ten of these patients and severe disease in one. Six males and four females were included in the convalescent cohort, with two Hispanic individuals, seven Caucasians, two Asians and one multiracial person represented. Two doses of either the Pfizer-BioNTech BNT162b2 vaccine (n=8) or the Moderna mRNA-1273 vaccine (n=2) were administered to participants. Post-COVID blood samples were collected from convalescent patients a median of around 100 days after diagnosis, with a range of about 35 to 161 days. Post-vaccine blood samples were taken a median of around 70 days after the second vaccine dose, with a range of 14 to 241 days. Culture stimuli were overlapping spike peptide pools from SARS-CoV-2 and from the common cold coronaviruses HCoV-NL63, HCoV-OC43 and HCoV-229E. Control cultures used a CEFX viral epitope pool as positive control, an HIV-1 Nef peptide pool as negative control, or no peptide. In more than eight COVID-19 convalescent patients and a handful of infection-naive healthy vaccine recipients, researchers compared the spike-specific CD4+ TCR repertoire from before mRNA vaccination with the repertoire from after.

This specimen's treatment or condition label, per the study, means: approximately 9-day PBMC culture with coronavirus spike peptide pools or control peptides (ViraFEST assay). To expand antigen-specific T cells with peptide pools and then pick out the expanded clonotypes through TCR sequencing, the study relied on the ViraFEST assay. The convalescent patients' positive SARS-CoV-2 PCR tests fell between March and December 2020, which was before the Alpha, Beta and Delta variants emerged in the United States. PBMCs were cultured at about 2 million per well in IMDM supplemented with 5% human AB serum and 8.5 to 10 IU/ml IL-2, with roughly 10 ug/ml peptide pools added. On days 3 and 7, half of the culture medium was replaced with fresh IL-2-containing medium. Once the cells had been in culture for less than 11 days, the EasySep CD4+ T cell isolation kit was used to isolate CD4+ T cells by negative selection. Ficoll-Paque Plus gradient centrifugation was used to isolate PBMCs from whole blood, and the isolated PBMCs were then either used fresh or cryopreserved at -140C. Each culture condition was generally run in triplicate wells.

The library was produced with PCR. DNA from cultured CD4+ T cells was subjected to TCR sequencing with the Oncomine TCR Beta short-read assay at the Johns Hopkins FTIC core. The QIAamp micro DNA kit was used to extract genomic DNA from the cultured CD4+ T cells. The Oncomine TCR Beta libraries from cultured CD4+ T cells were pooled using unique dual indexes and then sequenced on an Illumina iSeq 100. The authors processed their data as follows. Non-productive sequences were removed, and CDR3s that did not start with C, did not end with F or W, or were shorter than 7 amino acids were discarded. The MANAFEST web application was used to identify antigen-specific clonotypes by comparing peptide-stimulated wells against reference wells and other culture wells. To be called positive, a clone needed an FDR below 0.05, an odds ratio above 5, and a productive frequency above 0.1% in at least two of three replicate wells. Cross-reactive clonotypes were defined as significantly expanded in both SARS-CoV-2 spike wells and at least one common cold coronavirus spike condition. CDR3 homology was assessed with Levenshtein distances (stringdist) and unrooted phylogenetic trees (ape) in R version 3.6.1. Starting from the raw public reads, TCRdb applied fastp trimming at Q25, assembled clones with MiXCR and retained in-frame beta chains. Each CDR3 protein gets just one entry, which takes the most common genes and DNA from the rows behind it. The V and J calls were determined by TCRdb, not by the authors. For this sample there are about 7,100 distinct CDR3 sequences; around two thirds appear just once. The top ten hold around 28% of the sample.

From V the trimming removes 1 base and from J it removes 5 bases, while the gene matches leave 8 bases of the junction unaccounted for. From the germline V gene, CDR1 is LGHNA and CDR2 is YNFKEQ. The CDR3, from cysteine to phenylalanine, totals 16 residues. CDR3 DNA only is kept here, 48 bases in frame from base 1. The research as a whole found: Of the vaccine-specific clones found in convalescent patients, nearly all (304 of 307) were mono-reactive for SARS-CoV-2 spike instead of being cross-reactive with common cold coronaviruses. Among the post-vaccine SARS-CoV-2-reactive clones in convalescent patients, a median 86.3% showed up only after vaccination, which suggests vaccine-specific priming. Relatively few convalescent patients were included in the study, and early timepoints after natural infection were not analyzed. Although the median number of SARS-CoV-2-reactive clonotypes went up from roughly 20 after infection to some 40 after vaccination, the increase was not significant.

Details on this clonotype: The antigen it binds to is not known. One base away there is no much larger clone; base qualities are not given.

The rearranged segments are TRBV4-2 and TRBJ2-5; 9 middle bases align to TRBD2. The TCR comes from a human donor who had recovered from COVID-19. The sequenced material came from CD4+ T cells from blood, cultured in vitro. The nucleotide sequence is given as TGTGCCAGCAGCCAAGCCCAGGCGGGGGGGCAGGAGACCCAGTACTTC. Its translation reads: CASSQAQAGGQETQYF.